This TCR beta chain was sequenced in a study of identifying expanded T cells in peripheral blood. Only in-frame clones appear in the TCRdb table, and some are missing; sequencing was by immunoSEQ multiplex PCR. The profile shows 100,000 to 150,000 clones, 75% to 90% of them singletons. Germline-derived CDR1 and CDR2 are LNHDA and SQIVND (reference sequence). CDR3 length: 15 amino acids. V lost 4 bases to trimming and J lost 1 base, with 13 bases between them. No infections or other immune events were documented during collection. Specimen: blood. The chain recombines TRBV19 with TRBJ1-1; a possible D gene is TRBD1 (6 bases). The TCR originated in a person between 18 and 75 years old in good health. CDR3 DNA sequence: TGTGCCAGTAGTAGAAACAGGGTCAAGAACACTGAAGCTTTCTTT. Translating it yields CASSRNRVKNTEAFF.